This T cell receptor (beta chain) was obtained from a study of breast tumors, draining lymph nodes, adjacent tissues. Notes on the study in general: Compared with lymph nodes, tumors were less diverse; compared with nontumor tissue, more.

Using its own MiXCR run on the multiplex PCR reads, TCRdb lists one record per CDR3 protein. The repertoire holds 200,000 or so distinct CDR3 sequences, around 29% seen once, with around 4.4% in the top ten. CDR1 is KGHSH and CDR2 is LQKENI in the germline V gene. This CDR3 has 17 residues. V shed 8 bases, J shed 5 bases, and the junction held 17 bases outside the gene matches. The lymph nodes were axillary draining lymph nodes from breast cancer patients. Regarding this clonotype: The antigen is unknown. This may stem from a read error, because a much larger clone lies one nucleotide away.

V gene TRBV18 combines with J gene TRBJ2-7, with 11 bases fitting TRBD1. The sequence was collected from a female donor with breast cancer. Some clones in this sample may be carry-over from other donors' samples. Sequences were obtained from axillary lymph node tissue. CDR3: CASPSRDRGKVAHEQYF. CDR3 nucleotides: TGTGCCAGCCCATCCCGGGACAGGGGGAAGGTAGCCCACGAGCAGTACTTC. The variable domain in full, completed from reference TRBV18 and TRBJ2-7, reads NAGVMQNPRHLVRRRGQEARLRCSPMKGHSHVYWYRQLPEEGLKFMVYLQKENIIDESGMPKERFSAEFPKEGPSILRIQQVVRGDSAAYFCASPSRDRGKVAHEQYFGPGTRLTVT.